Following are 27 T cell receptor beta chains from one sample sequenced in a study of T cell changes during pregnancy in multiple sclerosis. The method was immunoSEQ multiplex PCR; TCRdb's version includes in-frame clones alone and lacks a portion of them. The data contain 60,000 to 65,000 clones, about 90% of them singletons. Sequencing used peripheral blood, obtained in the first trimester of pregnancy. These receptors all stem from a female donor with multiple sclerosis, enrolled in a pregnancy study.

V gene TRBV18 combines with J gene TRBJ1-4; possible D gene TRBD1, 6 bases. The CDR3 loop spans 16 amino acids. V was pared by 3 bases and J by 13 bases, with 24 bases between. Germline-derived CDR1 and CDR2 are KGHSH and LQKENI. The CDR3 coding sequence is TGTGCCAGCTCACCGACTGGACAGTCACCGATGAAAAGACTGTTTTTT. This encodes CASSPTGQSPMKRLFF.

This chain joins TRBV27 and TRBJ1-1; 7 bases are shared with TRBD1. Germline values: CDR1 MNHEY, CDR2 SMNVEV (reference sequence). The CDR3 runs to 14 residues. The ends lost 6 bases at V and 1 base at J; junction bases unmatched: 5. The CDR3 bases are TGTGCCAGCAGGGAAAACAGGGGGAACACTGAAGCTTTCTTT. Amino acids: CASRENRGNTEAFF.

A few counts support this clone. V is TRBV7-8 and J is TRBJ2-1; the match to TRBD1 covers 8 bases. This CDR3 spans 13 amino acids. Germline V lookup: CDR1 SGHVS, CDR2 FQNEAQ. V dropped 3 bases and J dropped 8; count of bases not matched to a gene: 3. CDR3 in amino acids: CASSLDRVYEQFF. CDR3 DNA sequence: TGTGCCAGCAGCTTGGACAGGGTATATGAGCAGTTCTTC.

The chain joins TRBV14 to TRBJ2-7; the match to TRBD2 covers 12 bases. The CDR3 consists of 16 residues. V dropped 5 bases and J dropped 6; count of bases not matched to a gene: 11. Germline CDR1 is SGHDN and CDR2 is FVKESK. This CDR3 reads CASSSRTSGMSSEQYF. DNA for the CDR3: TGTGCCAGCAGCAGTCGGACTAGCGGGATGTCTTCCGAGCAGTACTTC. Full variable domain (outside the CDR3, taken from reference TRBV14 and TRBJ2-7): EAGVTQFPSHSVIEKGQTVTLRCDPISGHDNLYWYRRVMGKEIKFLLHFVKESKQDESGMPNNRFLAERTGGTYSTLKVQPAELEDSGVYFCASSSRTSGMSSEQYFGPGTRLTVT.

The sample holds one count of this clone. The rearrangement joins TRBV5-6 to TRBJ1-4; TRBD1 agrees at 7 bases. J lost 4 bases, V lost 5 bases, and 5 bases had no gene match. Germline loops: CDR1 SGHDT, CDR2 YYEEEE. The CDR3 is 14 residues long. CDR3 nucleotide sequence: TGTGCCAGCAGGTCCGACAGGGTTAATGAAAAACTGTTTTTT. Encoded protein: CASRSDRVNEKLFF. Filled out from reference TRBV5-6 and TRBJ1-4, the complete variable domain reads DAGVTQSPTHLIKTRGQQVTLRCSPKSGHDTVSWYQQALGQGPQFIFQYYEEEERQRGNFPDRFSGHQFPNYSSELNVNALLLGDSALYLCASRSDRVNEKLFFGSGTQLSVL.

The chain couples TRBV2 to TRBJ2-3; 8 nucleotides align to TRBD1. Germline lookup yields CDR1 SNHLY and CDR2 FYNNEI. Trimming took 1 base from V and 1 from J; bases not matched to a gene: 1. The CDR3 loop spans 15 amino acids. CDR3 amino acids: CASSEEQGGTDTQYF. The CDR3 coding sequence is TGTGCCAGCAGTGAAGAACAGGGGGGCACAGATACGCAGTATTTT.

The chain recombines TRBV7-9 with TRBJ2-5; no clear D gene. V lost 4 bases and J 5 bases, leaving 11 bases between the germline ends. Per germline, CDR1 SEHNR and CDR2 FQNEAQ (reference sequence). CDR3 length: 13 residues. The DNA of the CDR3 is TGTGCCAGCAGCTCAATATCTAGGGAGACCCAGTACTTC. Translating it yields CASSSISRETQYF. Drawing the rest from reference TRBV7-9 and TRBJ2-5, the complete variable domain is DTGVSQNPRHKITKRGQNVTFRCDPISEHNRLYWYRQTLGQGPEFLTYFQNEAQLEKSRLLSDRFSAERPKGSFSTLEIQRTEQGDSAMYLCASSSISRETQYFGPGTRLLVL.

V usage is TRBV2 and J usage is TRBJ2-5, with TRBD2 identical over 7 bases. V lost 2 bases and J lost 5; bases outside the gene matches: 11. The CDR3 has 16 residues. Germline CDR1 SNHLY, CDR2 FYNNEI. CDR3 sequence reads: CASSEIGGRIWETQYF. The CDR3 DNA follows: TGTGCCAGCAGTGAAATAGGCGGGAGAATCTGGGAGACCCAGTACTTC. The whole variable domain, remainder taken from reference TRBV2 and TRBJ2-5, is EPEVTQTPSHQVTQMGQEVILRCVPISNHLYFYWYRQILGQKVEFLVSFYNNEISEKSEIFDDQFSVERPDGSNFTLKIRSTKLEDSAMYFCASSEIGGRIWETQYFGPGTRLLVL.

This clone came up a few times. The chain has TRBV28 and TRBJ2-7, with 8 bases fitting TRBD2. The germline gives CDR1 MDHEN, CDR2 SYDVKM. V gave up 8 bases and J gave up 7 bases; unmatched junction bases: 16. There are 15 residues in the CDR3. CDR3 DNA sequence: TGTGCCAGCGCTACCCCGACTAGCGCCGTATCTGAGCAGTACTTC. This encodes CASATPTSAVSEQYF.

This chain connects TRBV7-9 to TRBJ2-5; no definite D call. CDR1 is SEHNR, CDR2 FQNEAQ, per germline (reference sequence). The CDR3 contains 14 residues. V was cut by 5 bases and J by 1 base, with 11 bases left in between. Written as DNA, the CDR3 is TGTGCCAGCAGCGCAGACACGTTCCAAGAGACCCAGTACTTC. Its protein is CASSADTFQETQYF.

This clone was recorded only once. The genes are TRBV5-6 and TRBJ2-5; D might be TRBD1 (6 bases). The CDR3 runs to 15 residues. The V and J ends lost 2 bases and 5 bases respectively, with 16 bases between them. Germline lookup yields CDR1 SGHDT and CDR2 YYEEEE. For the CDR3, the DNA is TGTGCCAGCAGCTTTAGGGCAGGGGCCGGGGAGACCCAGTACTTC. It yields the protein CASSFRAGAGETQYF. The full variable domain, with the rest looked up from reference TRBV5-6 and TRBJ2-5, is DAGVTQSPTHLIKTRGQQVTLRCSPKSGHDTVSWYQQALGQGPQFIFQYYEEEERQRGNFPDRFSGHQFPNYSSELNVNALLLGDSALYLCASSFRAGAGETQYFGPGTRLLVL.

The chain combines TRBV7-9 with TRBJ2-2, with D unresolved. The CDR3 contains 15 residues. Per germline, CDR1 SEHNR and CDR2 FQNEAQ (reference sequence). Trimming took 1 base from V and 5 from J, leaving 11 bases between them. This CDR3 reads CASSLDFLETGELFF. The CDR3 region has the DNA TGTGCCAGCAGCTTAGATTTTCTCGAGACCGGGGAGCTGTTTTTT.

The J gene is TRBJ2-7, the V gene TRBV9; the D gene is possibly TRBD1 (5 bases). Trimming shortened V by 7 bases and J by 3 bases, and 17 bases separated the two germline ends. The germline gives CDR1 SGDLS, CDR2 YYNGEE. The CDR3 sequence is 14 residues long. CDR3 residues: CASDQQDPGYEQYF. In DNA form, the CDR3 reads TGTGCCAGCGATCAACAGGATCCAGGCTACGAGCAGTACTTC.

The V call is TRBV6-4, the J call TRBJ2-2; 9 bases are a match to TRBD2. This CDR3 has 16 amino acids. The V gene's germline CDR1 is MRHNA and CDR2 SNTAGT. V trimming: 5 bases; J trimming: 1 base; junction bases outside the gene matches: 5. DNA of the CDR3: TGTGCCAGCAGTCCACGACTAGCGGTGAACACCGGGGAGCTGTTTTTT. Translating gives CASSPRLAVNTGELFF.

This sequence joins TRBV7-3 and TRBJ2-3; TRBD1 matches 9 bases. Losses at the gene ends were 6 bases for V and 2 bases for J; bases not matched to a gene: 9. This CDR3 is 16 amino acids long. Germline V gene sequence: CDR1 SGHTA, CDR2 FQGTGA. CDR3 sequence (DNA): TGTGCCAGCAGACGCTCCGGGACAGGGTCCACAGATACGCAGTATTTT. Its protein is CASRRSGTGSTDTQYF.

The chain couples TRBV18 to TRBJ2-4; 12 bases match TRBD1. The CDR3 is 16 amino acids. Germline loops: CDR1 KGHSH, CDR2 LQKENI. J lost 1 base, V lost 2 bases, and 0 bases had no gene match. The CDR3 DNA reads as TGTGCCAGCTCACCAGGGACAGGGGGCGCCAAAAACATTCAGTACTTC. It is translated as CASSPGTGGAKNIQYF.

The chain joins TRBV5-1 to TRBJ2-1; maybe TRBD1 (6 bases). Germline V gene data show CDR1 as SGHRS and CDR2 as YFSETQ. V shed 5 bases and J shed 5 bases, with 14 bases lying between them. The CDR3 is 14 residues long. CDR3 bases: TGCGCCAGCAGGACCGGGACACCTAACAATGAGCAGTTCTTC. Translating gives CASRTGTPNNEQFF.

The V gene is TRBV11-2, the J gene TRBJ1-4, with 8 bases matching TRBD1. V was pared by 4 bases and J by 8 bases, with 9 bases of the junction left unmatched. Germline lookup yields CDR1 SGHAT and CDR2 FQNNGV. This CDR3 has 15 residues. CDR3 region: CASSSQRTGNEKLFF. The CDR3 DNA is TGTGCCAGCAGCTCCCAAAGGACAGGGAACGAAAAACTGTTTTTT.

The rearrangement links TRBV4-3 to TRBJ2-5; D is unresolved. The CDR3 loop spans 15 amino acids. Trimming removed 0 bases at V and 5 bases at J, with 13 bases between. Germline V gene lookup returns CDR1 LGHNA and CDR2 YSLEER. CDR3 nucleotide sequence: TGCGCCAGCAGCCAAGATAGTGGGCCTTCGGAGACCCAGTACTTC. Amino acid sequence: CASSQDSGPSETQYF.

This clone was seen only once. The rearrangement uses TRBV5-6 and TRBJ2-1; 12 positions agree with TRBD2. The CDR3 covers 15 residues. V lost 4 bases, J lost 9 bases, and 8 bases stayed unmatched. The germline CDR1 and CDR2 sequences are SGHDT and YYEEEE. The CDR3 DNA is TGTGCCAGCAGCCCCACTAGCGGGAGGACCGGTGAGCAGTTCTTC. Encoded protein: CASSPTSGRTGEQFF.

This clone was seen only once. V is TRBV7-6 and J is TRBJ2-5; 11 bases map to TRBD2. CDR3 length: 16 amino acids. Trimming removed 5 bases from V and 4 bases from J; junction bases left unmatched: 9. Per germline, CDR1 SGHVS and CDR2 FNYEAQ. The CDR3 region is CASSPRSGRALETQYF. The DNA of the CDR3 is TGTGCCAGCAGCCCACGTAGCGGGAGGGCCCTAGAGACCCAGTACTTC.

This clone appeared a single time. This rearrangement joins TRBV10-3 to TRBJ1-3; 7 bases fit TRBD1. Germline CDR1 ENHRY, CDR2 SYGVKD. This CDR3 contains 17 residues. The ends lost 5 bases at V and 0 bases at J; junction bases unmatched: 10. The CDR3 DNA sequence: TGTGCCATCAGTCGGGAAACGACAGGGAGCTCTGGAAACACCATATATTTT. Translating it yields CAISRETTGSSGNTIYF.

This sequence joins TRBV6-5 and TRBJ2-1; the match to TRBD2 covers 8 bases. With V trimmed by 6 bases and J by 1 base, 5 bases remained unmatched. The germline V gene encodes CDR1 MNHEY and CDR2 SVGAGI. The CDR3 loop spans 15 amino acids. This CDR3 is CASRPLADSYNEQFF. The CDR3 DNA reads TGTGCCAGCAGGCCACTAGCGGATTCCTACAATGAGCAGTTCTTC.

The gene calls are TRBV6-1 and TRBJ1-3, with 7 bases aligning to TRBD1. The CDR3 contains 13 residues. Trimming removed 2 bases from V and 10 bases from J; junction bases left unmatched: 5. Germline-derived CDR1 and CDR2 are MNHNS and SASEGT. The DNA of the CDR3 is TGTGCCAGCAGTGAACGACAGGGAGGAACCATATATTTT. Translating it yields CASSERQGGTIYF.

The gene calls are TRBV25-1 and TRBJ2-1; 9 bases are shared with TRBD2. The germline gives CDR1 MGHDK, CDR2 SYGVNS. Trimming at V came to 4 bases and at J to 5 bases, leaving 6 bases not matched to a gene. The CDR3 has 15 amino acids. CDR3 sequence (DNA): TGTGCCAGCAGTGGTCGCGGGAGGGCCCACAATGAGCAGTTCTTC. It specifies CASSGRGRAHNEQFF.

V is TRBV19 and J is TRBJ1-5; no clear D. CDR3 length: 15 residues. V shed 1 base and J shed 1 base, with 8 bases lying between them. The germline V gene encodes CDR1 LNHDA and CDR2 SQIVND (reference sequence). The CDR3 DNA is TGTGCCAGTAGTATAGGAGGGTACAGCAATCAGCCCCAGCATTTT. Translating it yields CASSIGGYSNQPQHF.

The chain couples TRBV4-2 to TRBJ2-1, with TRBD2 matching over 13 bases. The CDR3 is 16 residues long. After removal of 4 bases from V and 8 bases from J, the junction contained 8 bases not matched to a gene. CDR1 is LGHNA and CDR2 is YNFKEQ in the germline V gene. CDR3 nucleotide sequence: TGTGCCAGCAGCCCCGTCGGACTAGCGGGAGCGGATGAGCAGTTCTTC. This gives the protein CASSPVGLAGADEQFF.